What follows are 28 T cell receptor beta chains derived from one specimen sequenced in a study of blood T cell repertoires in COVID-19. Clones were sequenced by immunoSEQ multiplex PCR, and TCRdb holds only the in-frame ones, with some missing. The data show around 70,000 clones, 84% seen once. Sequenced input: peripheral blood. All receptors come from a man aged 70 or older with acute or convalescent COVID-19.

This rearrangement joins TRBV3-1 (or the pseudogene TRBV3-2) to TRBJ2-5; 12 nucleotides agree with TRBD2. Germline V gene sequence: CDR1 LGHDT, CDR2 YNNKEL (reference sequence). The CDR3 has 17 residues. The junction had 5 bases not matched to a gene; V was cut back by 2 bases and J by 1 base. For the CDR3, the DNA is TGTGCCAGCAGCCAACAACTGACTAGCGGGGGCCAAGAGACCCAGTACTTC. This encodes CASSQQLTSGGQETQYF.

V usage is TRBV1 and J usage is TRBJ2-2; the table's D call TRBD2 went unverified against the DNA. TRBV1 is assigned pseudogene status. This CDR3 has 17 amino acids. This chain's CDR3 is CTSSPFGAGGNTGELFF. In DNA form, the CDR3 reads TGCACCAGCAGCCCCTTTGGGGCGGGGGGGAACACCGGGGAGCTGTTTTTT.

This chain joins TRBV18 and TRBJ2-3, with 7 bases fitting TRBD1. Germline-derived CDR1 and CDR2 are KGHSH and LQKENI. The ends lost 3 bases at V and 6 bases at J; junction bases unmatched: 12. The CDR3 is 16 residues long. The CDR3: CASSPLRTGRGDTQYF. Written as DNA, the CDR3 is TGTGCCAGCTCACCCCTACGGACAGGCCGCGGGGATACGCAGTATTTT.

In this sample, this clone turned up a few times. The chain combines TRBV5-1 with TRBJ1-1, with 10 nucleotides matching TRBD1. Germline V lookup: CDR1 SGHRS, CDR2 YFSETQ. Trimming took 2 bases from V and 3 from J; bases not matched to a gene: 4. The CDR3 spans 15 residues. This CDR3 reads CASSFRQGADTEAFF. In DNA, the CDR3 is TGCGCCAGCAGCTTTCGACAGGGGGCGGACACTGAAGCTTTCTTT.

The chain combines TRBV25-1 with TRBJ1-5; TRBD1 matches at 9 bases. Germline lookup yields CDR1 MGHDK and CDR2 SYGVNS. The CDR3 is made up of 17 amino acids. V was clipped by 7 bases and J by 1 base; unmatched bases: 11. The CDR3 loop is CASTPGQGGVSNQPQHF. The CDR3, as DNA: TGTGCCAGCACCCCGGGACAGGGAGGTGTGAGCAATCAGCCCCAGCATTTT.

The chain joins TRBV2 to TRBJ1-5; 8 nucleotides match TRBD1. CDR3 length: 16 amino acids. With V trimmed by 10 bases and J by 3 bases, 14 bases remained unmatched. The germline CDR1 and CDR2 sequences are SNHLY and FYNNEI. The CDR3 sequence: CATESGQGGVNQPQHF. The CDR3 DNA reads as TGTGCCACCGAGAGTGGACAGGGAGGGGTCAATCAGCCCCAGCATTTT.

Worth noting for this clone: An end of the junction differs from the germline gene, which may be a read error. The chain employs TRBV12-3 or TRBV12-4 and TRBJ2-7; D is possibly TRBD2 (5 bases). CDR3 length: 13 amino acids. CDR3 coding DNA: TGTGCCAGCAGCCTGTCTCGGGATCCCTACATGAACTTC. Translated, it gives CASSLSRDPYMNF.

The V gene is TRBV5-1, the J gene TRBJ2-1, with TRBD1 matching 7 bases. Germline V gene data show CDR1 as SGHRS and CDR2 as YFSETQ. The CDR3 covers 14 residues. After removal of 4 bases from V and 3 bases from J, the junction contained 4 bases not matched to a gene. As DNA, the CDR3 is TGCGCCAGCAGCCCGGGACAGAGCTACAATGAGCAGTTCTTC. Translated: CASSPGQSYNEQFF.

This chain uses TRBV2 with TRBJ1-1; no reliable D call. Trimming pared 5 bases from V and 7 bases from J, leaving 14 bases between. CDR3 size: 13 residues. Germline V gives CDR1 SNHLY, CDR2 FYNNEI. Written as DNA, the CDR3 is TGTGCCAGCAGTTTATATGGGCGTGATGAAGCTTTCTTT. Its protein product is CASSLYGRDEAFF.

This clone showed up just a few times. The chain uses TRBV6-1 and TRBJ2-2, with D possibly being TRBD2 (6 bases). Trimming pared 2 bases from V and 1 base from J, leaving 14 bases between. Germline values: CDR1 MNHNS, CDR2 SASEGT. The CDR3 extends over 17 amino acids. CDR3 region: CASSEIPGVRNTGELFF. The CDR3 bases are TGTGCCAGCAGTGAAATCCCGGGGGTCAGGAACACCGGGGAGCTGTTTTTT.

The CDR3 bases are TGTGCCAGCATGGGGGCTGGCGGGACAGGGCCGTTCTTC. Translating gives CASMGAGGTGPFF. The chain carries TRBV28 and TRBJ2-1; TRBD1 matches at 9 bases. Per germline, CDR1 MDHEN and CDR2 SYDVKM. The CDR3 has 13 amino acids. V shed 7 bases, J shed 15 bases, and the junction held 13 bases outside the gene matches.

The chain has TRBV20-1 and TRBJ1-1; tentatively, D is TRBD1 (5 bases). Trimming took 3 bases from V and 4 from J, leaving 9 bases between them. Germline assignment: CDR1 DFQATT and CDR2 SNEGSKA (reference sequence). This CDR3 is 12 amino acids long. The CDR3 loop reads CSASQGSTEAFF. CDR3 coding DNA: TGCAGTGCTAGTCAGGGATCCACTGAAGCTTTCTTT.

The CDR3 DNA follows: TGTGCCACCAGCAGAGCCGGGACGGGGGTTGGCGAGCAGTACTTC. This translates into CATSRAGTGVGEQYF. This chain links TRBV15 with TRBJ2-7, with D tentatively TRBD2 (6 bases). The CDR3 sequence is 15 residues long. V was cut by 1 base and J by 6 bases, with 16 bases left in between. The germline gives CDR1 LNHNV, CDR2 YYDKDF (reference sequence).

The gene calls are TRBV19 and TRBJ2-1, with D possibly being TRBD2 (5 bases). Germline CDR1 LNHDA, CDR2 SQIVND (reference sequence). This CDR3 has 15 residues. V dropped 5 bases and J dropped 4 bases, with 15 bases sitting between them. Here the CDR3 reads CASSPWAGGYNEQFF. The CDR3, as DNA: TGTGCCAGTAGTCCCTGGGCGGGCGGTTACAATGAGCAGTTCTTC.

The chain couples TRBV11-2 to TRBJ2-7, with 8 bases fitting TRBD1. The CDR3 is 15 amino acids. V shed 2 bases and J 1 base; nucleotides not matched to a gene: 4. Germline-derived CDR1 and CDR2 are SGHAT and FQNNGV. CDR3: CASSLTGQGSYEQYF. For the CDR3, the DNA is TGTGCCAGCAGCTTAACAGGACAGGGTTCCTACGAGCAGTACTTC.

This sequence joins TRBV5-8 and TRBJ1-2; 8 bases fit TRBD1. V was pared by 4 bases and J by 4 bases, with 9 bases of the junction left unmatched. CDR1 is SGHTS and CDR2 is YDEGEE in the germline V gene. The CDR3 sequence is 15 residues long. CDR3 in DNA: TGTGCCAGCAGCGAGGGGACAGGACTCACCTATGGCTACACCTTC. Its translation: CASSEGTGLTYGYTF.

This clone has just a few counts. The genes are TRBV7-3 and TRBJ1-2, with a possible D match to TRBD1 (5 bases). This CDR3 is 12 amino acids long. The germline V and J ends were trimmed by 5 bases and 9 bases, with 13 bases remaining between them. From germline, CDR1 is SGHTA and CDR2 FQGTGA. CDR3 nucleotide sequence: TGTGCCAGCAGCAGCACTCAGGGTAGCTACACCTTC. Translating it yields CASSSTQGSYTF.

The chain links TRBV29-1 to TRBJ2-3; 10 bases line up with TRBD2. The germline CDR1 and CDR2 sequences are SQVTM and ANQGSEA. The length of the CDR3 is 13 residues. The trim removed 7 bases at V and 2 bases at J, leaving 3 bases unmatched. The CDR3 spells CSGGLAATDTQYF. CDR3 coding DNA: TGCAGCGGAGGACTAGCGGCCACAGATACGCAGTATTTT.

This chain links TRBV28 with TRBJ2-7, with TRBD1 identical over 10 bases. This CDR3 comprises 15 residues. V shed 5 bases, J shed 1 base, and the junction held 5 bases outside the gene matches. Germline V gene data show CDR1 as MDHEN and CDR2 as SYDVKM. CDR3 nucleotides: TGTGCCAGCAGTACGGGGGACAGGGGTTCCTACGAGCAGTACTTC. Its protein is CASSTGDRGSYEQYF.

The chain recombines TRBV10-3 with TRBJ1-1; no clear D. Germline V lookup: CDR1 ENHRY, CDR2 SYGVKD. This CDR3 has 14 amino acids. The V end was cut by 6 bases, the J end by 8 bases, with 19 bases between. The CDR3 DNA sequence: TGTGCCATCAGAGCCCATTTGGAGAGCCCAGAAGCTTTCTTT. It translates to CAIRAHLESPEAFF.

The chain uses TRBV5-1 and TRBJ2-4; unclear D gene. The V end lost 4 bases, the J end lost 7 bases, and 9 bases lay between the germline ends. This CDR3 region has 12 residues. Per the germline V gene, CDR1 is SGHRS and CDR2 is YFSETQ. The CDR3 spells CASSGQQNIQYF. The DNA for the CDR3 is TGCGCCAGCAGCGGGCAACAGAACATTCAGTACTTC.

V gene TRBV4-3 combines with J gene TRBJ2-3; TRBD2 might be the D (6 bases). V lost 1 base and J lost 2, with 10 bases in between. Germline V lookup: CDR1 LGHNA, CDR2 YSLEER. This CDR3 region has 15 residues. CDR3 sequence reads: CASSQGAGYTDTQYF. Here the CDR3 DNA reads TGCGCCAGCAGCCAAGGGGCGGGGTACACAGATACGCAGTATTTT.

The gene calls are TRBV5-4 and TRBJ2-1; weak D call: TRBD1 (6 bases). CDR3 length: 13 residues. V lost 4 bases to trimming and J lost 9 bases, with 14 bases between them. Germline V gives CDR1 SGHNT, CDR2 YYREEE (reference sequence). The DNA of the CDR3 is TGTGCCAGCAGCCGGGACATAGGGGGTGAGCAGTTCTTC. Its translation: CASSRDIGGEQFF. The full variable domain, its missing parts supplied by reference TRBV5-4 and TRBJ2-1, is ETGVTQSPTHLIKTRGQQVTLRCSSQSGHNTVSWYQQALGQGPQFIFQYYREEENGRGNFPPRFSGLQFPNYSSELNVNALELDDSALYLCASSRDIGGEQFFGPGTRLTVL.

J is TRBJ2-3 and V is TRBV13, with a weak D call TRBD2 (6 bases). Germline V lookup: CDR1 PRHDT, CDR2 FYEKMQ (reference sequence). The V end lost 7 bases, the J end lost 2 bases, and 16 bases lay between the germline ends. The CDR3 runs to 15 residues. For the CDR3, the DNA is TGTGCCAGCACCATTGCGGGGAGATCCACAGATACGCAGTATTTT. Its translation: CASTIAGRSTDTQYF.

This clone was seen once. The chain carries TRBV28 and TRBJ1-2; D may be TRBD1 (5 bases). The CDR3 has 14 residues. CDR1 is MDHEN, CDR2 SYDVKM, per germline. V lost 6 bases and J lost 0, with 11 bases in between. This CDR3 is CASRTRAANYGYTF. CDR3 DNA sequence: TGTGCCAGCAGAACCAGGGCAGCTAACTATGGCTACACCTTC.

The chain combines TRBV20-1 with TRBJ2-3, with 7 bases fitting TRBD2. Germline lookup yields CDR1 DFQATT and CDR2 SNEGSKA (reference sequence). The V and J ends lost 3 bases and 5 bases, in that order; junction bases with no gene match: 8. This CDR3 has 14 amino acids. The CDR3, as DNA: TGCAGTGCTAGTGTGGGCAGGGAGGGAGATACGCAGTATTTT. Amino acid sequence: CSASVGREGDTQYF.

This clone was seen only once. The chain links TRBV5-4 to TRBJ1-1; weak D call: TRBD1 (5 bases). The germline V gene encodes CDR1 SGHNT and CDR2 YYREEE (reference sequence). The V and J ends lost 7 bases and 0 bases respectively, with 22 bases between them. CDR3 length: 17 amino acids. The CDR3 DNA reads as TGTGCCAGCCGTCCGCTCCCCGGAGGGGCCATGAACACTGAAGCTTTCTTT. The encoded protein is CASRPLPGGAMNTEAFF.

The V and J genes are TRBV4-1 and TRBJ2-7; tentatively, D is TRBD2 (5 bases). The CDR3 is 13 residues long. Between the trimmed V and J ends, which lost 4 bases and 5 bases, there was a span of 12 bases. The germline V gene encodes CDR1 MGHRA and CDR2 YSYEKL. CDR3 sequence (DNA): TGCGCCAGCAGCCTGCGGACGGGAAACGAGCAGTACTTC. Its translation: CASSLRTGNEQYF.